Below, one T cell receptor (beta chain) is given with its context. The data were taken from a study of identical twins. It was template switching that added a universal primer site, and there were unique molecular identifiers on the cDNA. TCRdb re-called the 5' RACE reads with MiXCR, one entry per CDR3 protein. The sample has 200,000 to 250,000 distinct CDR3 sequences, about 7% seen once. CDR1 is SGHNT, CDR2 YYREEE, per germline (reference sequence). V was clipped by 1 base and J by 6 bases; unmatched bases: 13. The CDR3 contains 17 residues. In addition, the sample was reused for a study of yellow fever vaccine responses in identical twins.

The receptor was derived from a young woman in good health. The specimen sequenced was memory (CD45RO+) T cells sorted from blood. The chain has TRBV5-4 and TRBJ2-1; 7 nucleotides match TRBD1. The CDR3 loop is CASSLRFRGLLGNEQFF. The CDR3 DNA follows: TGTGCCAGCAGCTTGAGGTTTAGGGGGCTTTTGGGCAATGAGCAGTTCTTC. Full variable domain (outside the CDR3, taken from reference TRBV5-4 and TRBJ2-1): ETGVTQSPTHLIKTRGQQVTLRCSSQSGHNTVSWYQQALGQGPQFIFQYYREEENGRGNFPPRFSGLQFPNYSSELNVNALELDDSALYLCASSLRFRGLLGNEQFFGPGTRLTVL.